The clone carrying this T cell receptor beta chain appeared a single time. The antigen is not known. This sample was included in a study of cytomegalovirus exposure and HLA in healthy donors. Overall study findings and caveats: There were a few CMV-associated chains whose specificity for CMV antigens was confirmed in vitro.

The V segment lost 2 bases and the J segment 8 bases; nucleotides outside the gene matches: 4. The CDR3 length is 13 residues. Looked up from germline, CDR1 is MNHEY and CDR2 is SMNVEV (reference sequence). The assay was immunoSEQ multiplex PCR, and TCRdb's table has in-frame clones only and misses some. In the table there are around 140,000 clones, approximately 88% of which are singletons. The approximately 120-subject validation cohort, separate from the roughly 700-subject first cohort, included the donors. Sample: PBMCs. The TCR originated in a young man in good health and CMV-seropositive. V gene TRBV27 combines with J gene TRBJ1-1, with 8 bases matching TRBD1. The CDR3 coding sequence is TGTGCCAGCAGTTTAGCAGGGGGCAGAGAAGCTTTCTTT. Translated: CASSLAGGREAFF.